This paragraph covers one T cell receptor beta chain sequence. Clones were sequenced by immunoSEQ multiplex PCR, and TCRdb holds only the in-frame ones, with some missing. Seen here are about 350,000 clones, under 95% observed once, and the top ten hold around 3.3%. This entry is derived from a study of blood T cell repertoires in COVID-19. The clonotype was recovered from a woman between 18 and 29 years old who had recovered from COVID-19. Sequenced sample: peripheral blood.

The CDR3 DNA reads as TGTGCCAGTACTTCTTCCCGGTGGGGGACAATCAATGAAAAACTGTTTTTT. It encodes CASTSSRWGTINEKLFF. The chain joins TRBV19 to TRBJ1-4, with D tentatively TRBD1 (6 bases). The V gene's germline CDR1 is LNHDA and CDR2 SQIVND (reference sequence). The CDR3 is 17 residues long. Trimming cost V 7 bases and J 5 bases, with 23 bases left between them.